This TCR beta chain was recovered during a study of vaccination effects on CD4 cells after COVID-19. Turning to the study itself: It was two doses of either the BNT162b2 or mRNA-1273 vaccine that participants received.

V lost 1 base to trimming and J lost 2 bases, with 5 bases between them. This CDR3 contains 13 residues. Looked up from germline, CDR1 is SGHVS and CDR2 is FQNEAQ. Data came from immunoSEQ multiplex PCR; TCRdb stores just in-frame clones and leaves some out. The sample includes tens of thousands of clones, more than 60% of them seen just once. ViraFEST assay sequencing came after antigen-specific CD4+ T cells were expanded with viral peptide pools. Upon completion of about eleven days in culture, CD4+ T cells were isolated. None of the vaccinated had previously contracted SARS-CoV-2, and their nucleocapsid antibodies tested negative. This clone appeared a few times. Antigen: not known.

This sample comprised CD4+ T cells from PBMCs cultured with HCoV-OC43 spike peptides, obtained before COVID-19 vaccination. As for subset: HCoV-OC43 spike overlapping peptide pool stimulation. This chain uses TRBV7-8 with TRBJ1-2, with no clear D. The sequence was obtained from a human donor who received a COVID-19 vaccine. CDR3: CASSLVENYGYTF. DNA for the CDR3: TGTGCCAGCAGCTTAGTGGAGAACTATGGCTACACCTTC.